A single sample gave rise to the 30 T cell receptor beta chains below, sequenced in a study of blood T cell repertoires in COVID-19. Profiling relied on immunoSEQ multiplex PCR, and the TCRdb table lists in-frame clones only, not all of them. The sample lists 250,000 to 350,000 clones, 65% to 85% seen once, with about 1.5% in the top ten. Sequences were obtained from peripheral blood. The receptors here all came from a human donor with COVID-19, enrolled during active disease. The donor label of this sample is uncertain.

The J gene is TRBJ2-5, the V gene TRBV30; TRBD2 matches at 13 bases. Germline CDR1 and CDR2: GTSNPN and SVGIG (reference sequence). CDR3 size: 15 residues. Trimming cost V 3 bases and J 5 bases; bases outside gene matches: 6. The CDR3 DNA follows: TGTGCCTGGAGCCCGGGACTAGCGGGACGGGAGACCCAGTACTTC. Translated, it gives CAWSPGLAGRETQYF.

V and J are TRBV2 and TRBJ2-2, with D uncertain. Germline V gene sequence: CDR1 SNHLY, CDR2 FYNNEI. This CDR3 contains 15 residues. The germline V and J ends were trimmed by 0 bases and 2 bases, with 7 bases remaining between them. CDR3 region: CASSEANRNTGELFF. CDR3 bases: TGTGCCAGCAGTGAAGCGAACAGAAACACCGGGGAGCTGTTTTTT.

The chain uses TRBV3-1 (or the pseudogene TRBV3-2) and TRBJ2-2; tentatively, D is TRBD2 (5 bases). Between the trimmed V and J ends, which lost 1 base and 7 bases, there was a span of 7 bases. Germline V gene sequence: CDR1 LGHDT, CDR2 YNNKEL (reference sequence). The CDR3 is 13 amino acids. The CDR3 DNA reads TGTGCCAGCAGCCAAGGTGCGGGCGGGGAGCTGTTTTTT. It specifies CASSQGAGGELFF.

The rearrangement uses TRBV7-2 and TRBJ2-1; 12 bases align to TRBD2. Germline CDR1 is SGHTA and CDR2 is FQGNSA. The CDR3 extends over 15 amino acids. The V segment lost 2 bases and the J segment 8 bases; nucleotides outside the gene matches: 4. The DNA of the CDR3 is TGTGCCAGCAGCTTAATGGGACTAGCGGGCGATGAGCAGTTCTTC. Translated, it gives CASSLMGLAGDEQFF.

Here the CDR3 reads CASSFSWQGATEAFF. CDR3 in DNA: TGTGCCAGCAGTTTTAGTTGGCAGGGGGCTACTGAAGCTTTCTTT. This chain connects TRBV27 to TRBJ1-1, with TRBD1 matching 8 bases. The CDR3 is 15 amino acids. J lost 5 bases, V lost 3 bases, and 8 bases had no gene match. Germline lookup yields CDR1 MNHEY and CDR2 SMNVEV (reference sequence).

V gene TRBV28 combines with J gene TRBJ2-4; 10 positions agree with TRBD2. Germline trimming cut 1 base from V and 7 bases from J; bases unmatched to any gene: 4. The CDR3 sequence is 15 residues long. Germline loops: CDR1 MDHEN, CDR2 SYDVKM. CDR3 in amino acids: CASSLFGSGGNIQYF. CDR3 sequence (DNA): TGTGCCAGCAGTTTATTCGGTAGCGGGGGGAACATTCAGTACTTC. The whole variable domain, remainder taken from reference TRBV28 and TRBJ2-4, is DVKVTQSSRYLVKRTGEKVFLECVQDMDHENMFWYRQDPGLGLRLIYFSYDVKMKEKGDIPEGYSVSREKKERFSLILESASTNQTSMYLCASSLFGSGGNIQYFGAGTRLSVL.

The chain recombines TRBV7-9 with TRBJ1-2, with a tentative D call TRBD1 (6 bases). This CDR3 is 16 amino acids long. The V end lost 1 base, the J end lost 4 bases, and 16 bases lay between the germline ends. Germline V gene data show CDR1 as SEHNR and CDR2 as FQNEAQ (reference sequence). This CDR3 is CASSLEGGPGGYGYTF. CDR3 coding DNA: TGTGCCAGCAGCTTAGAGGGGGGGCCGGGAGGCTATGGCTACACCTTC.

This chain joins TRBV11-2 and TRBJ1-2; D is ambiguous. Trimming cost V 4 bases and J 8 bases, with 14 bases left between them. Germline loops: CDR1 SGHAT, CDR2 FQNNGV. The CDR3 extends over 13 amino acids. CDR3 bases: TGTGCCAGCAGCTCTCAGCCCCGGGGAGGCTACACCTTC. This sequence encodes CASSSQPRGGYTF. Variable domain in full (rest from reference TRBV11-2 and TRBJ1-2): EAGVAQSPRYKIIEKRQSVAFWCNPISGHATLYWYQQILGQGPKLLIQFQNNGVVDDSQLPKDRFSAERLKGVDSTLKIQPAKLEDSAVYLCASSSQPRGGYTFGSGTRLTVV.

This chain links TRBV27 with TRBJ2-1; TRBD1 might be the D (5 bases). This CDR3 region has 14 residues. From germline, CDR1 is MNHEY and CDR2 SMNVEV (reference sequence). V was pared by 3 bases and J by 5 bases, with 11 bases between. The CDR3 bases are TGTGCCAGCAGTTTTTCCAGGGCCCACAATGAGCAGTTCTTC. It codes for CASSFSRAHNEQFF.

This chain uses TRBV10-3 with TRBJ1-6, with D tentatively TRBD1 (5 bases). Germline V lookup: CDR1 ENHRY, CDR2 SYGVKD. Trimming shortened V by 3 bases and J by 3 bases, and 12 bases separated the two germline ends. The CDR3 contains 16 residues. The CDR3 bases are TGTGCCATCAGTGACGTAGGGGCTGGCTATAATTCACCCCTCCACTTT. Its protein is CAISDVGAGYNSPLHF.

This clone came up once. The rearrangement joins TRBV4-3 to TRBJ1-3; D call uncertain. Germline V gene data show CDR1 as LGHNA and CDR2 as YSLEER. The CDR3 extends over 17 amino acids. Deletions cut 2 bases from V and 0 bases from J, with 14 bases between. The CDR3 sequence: CASSQSTGSGSGNTIYF. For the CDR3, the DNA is TGCGCCAGCAGCCAATCCACCGGTTCGGGCTCTGGAAACACCATATATTTT.

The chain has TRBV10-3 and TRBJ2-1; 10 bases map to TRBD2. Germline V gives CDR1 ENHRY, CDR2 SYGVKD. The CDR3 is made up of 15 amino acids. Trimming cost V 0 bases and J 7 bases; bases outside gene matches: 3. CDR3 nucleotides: TGTGCCATCAGTGAGTCGAGCGGGAGGGGTAATGAGCAGTTCTTC. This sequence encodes CAISESSGRGNEQFF.

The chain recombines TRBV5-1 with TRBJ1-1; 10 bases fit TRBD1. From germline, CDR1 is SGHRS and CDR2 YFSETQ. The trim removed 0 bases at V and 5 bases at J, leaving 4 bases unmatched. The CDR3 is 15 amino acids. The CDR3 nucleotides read TGCGCCAGCAGCTTGGACGGACAGGGGGTGACTGAAGCTTTCTTT. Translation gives CASSLDGQGVTEAFF.

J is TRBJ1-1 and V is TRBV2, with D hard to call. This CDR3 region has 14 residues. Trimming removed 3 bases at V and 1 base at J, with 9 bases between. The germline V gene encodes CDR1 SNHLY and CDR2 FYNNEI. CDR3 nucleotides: TGTGCCAGCAGTGACGGCCGGGGGAACACTGAAGCTTTCTTT. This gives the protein CASSDGRGNTEAFF.

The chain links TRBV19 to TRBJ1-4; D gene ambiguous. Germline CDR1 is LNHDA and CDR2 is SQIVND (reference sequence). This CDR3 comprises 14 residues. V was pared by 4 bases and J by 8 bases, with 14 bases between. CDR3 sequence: CASSKQIPSEKLFF. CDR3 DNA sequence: TGTGCCAGTAGTAAACAGATCCCAAGCGAAAAACTGTTTTTT.

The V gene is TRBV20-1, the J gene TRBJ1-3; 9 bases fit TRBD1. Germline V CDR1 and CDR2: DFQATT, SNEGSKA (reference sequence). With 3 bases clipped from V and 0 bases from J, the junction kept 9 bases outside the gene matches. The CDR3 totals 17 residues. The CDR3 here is CSASVTGGSYSGNTIYF. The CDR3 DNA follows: TGCAGTGCTAGTGTGACAGGGGGTTCATACTCTGGAAACACCATATATTTT.

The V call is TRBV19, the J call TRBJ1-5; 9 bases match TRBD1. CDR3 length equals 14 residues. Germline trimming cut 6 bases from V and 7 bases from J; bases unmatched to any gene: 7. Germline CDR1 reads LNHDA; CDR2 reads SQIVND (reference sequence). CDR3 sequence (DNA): TGTGCCAGTAGCCAACAGGGGGCAGGGCAGCCCCAGCATTTT. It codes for CASSQQGAGQPQHF.

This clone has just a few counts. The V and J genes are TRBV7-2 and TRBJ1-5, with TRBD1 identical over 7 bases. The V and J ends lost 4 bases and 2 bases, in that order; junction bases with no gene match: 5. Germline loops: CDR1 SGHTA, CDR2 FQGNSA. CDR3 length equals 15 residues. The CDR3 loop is CASSSTGKGNQPQHF. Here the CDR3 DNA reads TGTGCCAGCAGCTCGACAGGGAAGGGCAATCAGCCCCAGCATTTT.

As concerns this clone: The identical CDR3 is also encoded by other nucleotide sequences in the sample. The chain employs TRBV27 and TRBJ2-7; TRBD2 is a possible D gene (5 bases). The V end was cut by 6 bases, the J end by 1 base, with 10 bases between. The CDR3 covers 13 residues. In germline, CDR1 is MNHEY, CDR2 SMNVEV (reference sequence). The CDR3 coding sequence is TGTGCCAGCAGCTTAGCGTCATCCTACGAGCAGTACTTC. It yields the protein CASSLASSYEQYF.

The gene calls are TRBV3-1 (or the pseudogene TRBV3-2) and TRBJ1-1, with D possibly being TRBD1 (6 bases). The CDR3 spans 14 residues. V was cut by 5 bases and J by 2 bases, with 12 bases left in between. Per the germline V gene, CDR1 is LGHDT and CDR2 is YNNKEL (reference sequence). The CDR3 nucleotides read TGTGCCAGCAGCTCCACGGACAGAAACACTGAAGCTTTCTTT. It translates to CASSSTDRNTEAFF.

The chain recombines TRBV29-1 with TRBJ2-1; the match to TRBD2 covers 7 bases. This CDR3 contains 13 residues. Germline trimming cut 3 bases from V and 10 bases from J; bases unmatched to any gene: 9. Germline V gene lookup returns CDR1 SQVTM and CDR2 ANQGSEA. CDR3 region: CSVDTRGRFEQFF. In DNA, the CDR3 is TGCAGCGTTGATACTCGCGGGAGATTCGAGCAGTTCTTC.

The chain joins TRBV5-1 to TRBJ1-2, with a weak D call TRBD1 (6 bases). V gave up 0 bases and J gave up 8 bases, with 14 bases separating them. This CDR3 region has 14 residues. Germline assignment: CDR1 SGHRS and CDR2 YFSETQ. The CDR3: CASSLEGGERGYTF. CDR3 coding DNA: TGCGCCAGCAGCTTGGAAGGGGGTGAAAGAGGCTACACCTTC.

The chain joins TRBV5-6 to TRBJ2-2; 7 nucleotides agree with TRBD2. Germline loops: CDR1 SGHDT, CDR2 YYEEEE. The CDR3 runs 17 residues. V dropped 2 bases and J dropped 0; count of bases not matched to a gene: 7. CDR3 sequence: CASSLRPLAANTGELFF. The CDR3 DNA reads TGTGCCAGCAGCTTAAGACCCCTAGCGGCGAACACCGGGGAGCTGTTTTTT.

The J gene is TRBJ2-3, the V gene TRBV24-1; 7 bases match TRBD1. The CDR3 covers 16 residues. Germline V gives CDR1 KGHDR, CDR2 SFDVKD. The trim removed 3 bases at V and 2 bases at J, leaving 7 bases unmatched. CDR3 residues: CATSDRQGEITDTQYF. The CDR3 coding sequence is TGTGCCACCAGTGATCGACAGGGCGAGATCACAGATACGCAGTATTTT.

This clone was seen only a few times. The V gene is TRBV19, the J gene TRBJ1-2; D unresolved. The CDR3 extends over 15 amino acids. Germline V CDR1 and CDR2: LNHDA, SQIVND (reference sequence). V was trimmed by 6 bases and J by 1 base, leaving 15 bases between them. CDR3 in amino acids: CASSPAATLNYGYTF. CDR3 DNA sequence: TGTGCCAGTAGCCCGGCGGCCACCCTTAACTATGGCTACACCTTC.

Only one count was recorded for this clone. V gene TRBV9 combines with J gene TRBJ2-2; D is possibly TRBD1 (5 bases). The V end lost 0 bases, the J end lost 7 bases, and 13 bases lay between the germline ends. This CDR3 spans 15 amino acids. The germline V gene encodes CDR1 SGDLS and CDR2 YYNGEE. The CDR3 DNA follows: TGTGCCAGCAGCGTAGTCCAGGGATCGGGCGGGGAGCTGTTTTTT. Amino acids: CASSVVQGSGGELFF.

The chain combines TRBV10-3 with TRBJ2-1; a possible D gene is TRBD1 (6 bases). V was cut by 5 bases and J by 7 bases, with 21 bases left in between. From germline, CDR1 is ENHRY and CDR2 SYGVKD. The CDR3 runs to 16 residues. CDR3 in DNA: TGTGCCATCAGTTTCAATCGGGACACCCTCGGGAATGAGCAGTTCTTC. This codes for CAISFNRDTLGNEQFF.

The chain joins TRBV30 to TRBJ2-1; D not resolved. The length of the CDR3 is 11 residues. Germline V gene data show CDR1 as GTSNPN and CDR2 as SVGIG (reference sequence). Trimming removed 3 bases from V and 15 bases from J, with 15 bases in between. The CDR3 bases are TGTGCCTGGAGCGGCGGCAATATTGGGTTCTTC. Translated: CAWSGGNIGFF.

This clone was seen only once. CDR3 sequence: CASTPRQGFETQYF. CDR3 nucleotides: TGTGCCAGCACCCCGAGGCAGGGGTTTGAGACCCAGTACTTC. V usage is TRBV11-1 and J usage is TRBJ2-5, with D possibly matching TRBD1 (6 bases). This CDR3 contains 14 residues. CDR1 is SGHAT and CDR2 is FQDESV in the germline V gene (reference sequence). Trimming shortened V by 7 bases and J by 5 bases, and 17 bases separated the two germline ends.

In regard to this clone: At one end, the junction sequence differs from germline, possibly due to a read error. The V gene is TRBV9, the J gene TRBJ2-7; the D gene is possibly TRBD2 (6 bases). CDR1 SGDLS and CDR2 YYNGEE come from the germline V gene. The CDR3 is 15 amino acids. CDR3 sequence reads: CASSKRRDSSFEQYF. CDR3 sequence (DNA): TGTGCCAGCAGCAAACGACGGGACTCATCCTTCGAGCAGTACTTC.